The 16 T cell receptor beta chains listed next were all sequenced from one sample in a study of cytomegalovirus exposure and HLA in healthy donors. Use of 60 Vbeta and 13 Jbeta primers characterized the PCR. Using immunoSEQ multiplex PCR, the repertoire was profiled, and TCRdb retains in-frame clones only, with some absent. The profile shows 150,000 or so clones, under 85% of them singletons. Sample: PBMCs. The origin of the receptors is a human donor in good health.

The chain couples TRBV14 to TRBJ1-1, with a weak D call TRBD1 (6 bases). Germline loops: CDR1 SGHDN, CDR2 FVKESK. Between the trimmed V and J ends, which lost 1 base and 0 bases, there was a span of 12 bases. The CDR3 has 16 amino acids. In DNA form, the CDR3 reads TGTGCCAGCAGCCAAGTGTGGACAGTATTGAACACTGAAGCTTTCTTT. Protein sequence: CASSQVWTVLNTEAFF. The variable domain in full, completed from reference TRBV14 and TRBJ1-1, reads EAGVTQFPSHSVIEKGQTVTLRCDPISGHDNLYWYRRVMGKEIKFLLHFVKESKQDESGMPNNRFLAERTGGTYSTLKVQPAELEDSGVYFCASSQVWTVLNTEAFFGQGTRLTVV.

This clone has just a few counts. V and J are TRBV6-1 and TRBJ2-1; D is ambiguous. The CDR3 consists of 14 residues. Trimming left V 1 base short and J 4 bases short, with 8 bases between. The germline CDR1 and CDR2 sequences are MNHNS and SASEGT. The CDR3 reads CASSEGFRYNEQFF. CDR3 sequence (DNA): TGTGCCAGCAGTGAAGGGTTCAGATACAATGAGCAGTTCTTC.

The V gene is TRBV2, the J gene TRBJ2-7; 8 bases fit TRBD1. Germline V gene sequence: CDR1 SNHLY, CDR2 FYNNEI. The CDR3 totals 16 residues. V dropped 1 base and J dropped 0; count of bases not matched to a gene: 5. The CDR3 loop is CASSEGPGTGSYEQYF. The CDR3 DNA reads TGTGCCAGCAGTGAAGGCCCCGGGACAGGCTCCTACGAGCAGTACTTC.

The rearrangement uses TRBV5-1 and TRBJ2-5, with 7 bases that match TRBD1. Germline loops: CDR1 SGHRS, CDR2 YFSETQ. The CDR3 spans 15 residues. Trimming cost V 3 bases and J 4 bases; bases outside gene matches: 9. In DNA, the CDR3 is TGCGCCAGCAGCTCCGGGACAGATATACTAGAGACCCAGTACTTC. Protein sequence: CASSSGTDILETQYF.

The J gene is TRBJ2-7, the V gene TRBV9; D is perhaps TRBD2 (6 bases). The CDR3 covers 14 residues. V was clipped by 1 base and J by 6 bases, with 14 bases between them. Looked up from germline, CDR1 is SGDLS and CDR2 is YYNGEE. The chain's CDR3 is CASSVSGGAREQYF. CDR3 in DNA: TGTGCCAGCAGCGTATCTGGCGGGGCCCGCGAGCAGTACTTC.

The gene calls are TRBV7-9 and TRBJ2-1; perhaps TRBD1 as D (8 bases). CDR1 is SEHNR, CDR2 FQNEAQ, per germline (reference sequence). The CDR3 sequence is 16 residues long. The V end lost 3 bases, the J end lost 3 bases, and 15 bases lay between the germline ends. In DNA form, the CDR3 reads TGTGCCAGCAGCTTGTGGGGGGGACAGGACTACAATGAGCAGTTCTTC. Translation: CASSLWGGQDYNEQFF.

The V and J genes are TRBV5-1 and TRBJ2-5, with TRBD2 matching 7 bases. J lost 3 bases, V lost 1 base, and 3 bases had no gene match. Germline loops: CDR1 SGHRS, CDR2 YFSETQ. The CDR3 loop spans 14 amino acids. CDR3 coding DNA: TGCGCCAGCAGCTTGTCCGGACTAGAAGAGACCCAGTACTTC. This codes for CASSLSGLEETQYF.

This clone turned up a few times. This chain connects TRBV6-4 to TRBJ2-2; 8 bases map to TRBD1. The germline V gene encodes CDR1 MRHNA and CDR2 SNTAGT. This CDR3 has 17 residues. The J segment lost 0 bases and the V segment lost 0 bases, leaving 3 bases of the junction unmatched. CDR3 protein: CASSDSIQGANTGELFF. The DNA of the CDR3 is TGTGCCAGCAGTGACTCTATACAGGGGGCGAACACCGGGGAGCTGTTTTTT.

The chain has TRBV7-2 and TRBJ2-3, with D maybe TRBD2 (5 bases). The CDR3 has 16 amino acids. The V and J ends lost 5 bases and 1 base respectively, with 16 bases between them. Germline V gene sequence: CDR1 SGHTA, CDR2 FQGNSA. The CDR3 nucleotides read TGTGCCAGCAGCCCTAGGACTTCGCCCGGCACAGATACGCAGTATTTT. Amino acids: CASSPRTSPGTDTQYF.

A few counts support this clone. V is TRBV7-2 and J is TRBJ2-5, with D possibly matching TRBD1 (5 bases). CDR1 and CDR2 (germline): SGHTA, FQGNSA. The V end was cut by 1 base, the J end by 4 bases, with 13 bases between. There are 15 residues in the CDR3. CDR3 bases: TGTGCCAGCAGCTTAGTTGGGGCGCAAGTAGAGACCCAGTACTTC. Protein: CASSLVGAQVETQYF.

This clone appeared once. The DNA for the CDR3 is TGTGCCAGCAGTTACTCTTCGGGGGGGCTTGATGAAGCTTTCTTT. This encodes CASSYSSGGLDEAFF. The V call is TRBV6-5, the J call TRBJ1-1; D perhaps matches TRBD1 (6 bases). This CDR3 region has 15 residues. V was trimmed by 0 bases and J by 7 bases, leaving 15 bases between them. Germline V gene sequence: CDR1 MNHEY, CDR2 SVGAGI.

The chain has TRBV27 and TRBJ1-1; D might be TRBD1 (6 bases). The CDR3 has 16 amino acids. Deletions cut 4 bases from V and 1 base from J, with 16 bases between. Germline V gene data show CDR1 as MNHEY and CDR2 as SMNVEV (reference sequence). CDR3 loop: CASSSGQLGKNTEAFF. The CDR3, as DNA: TGTGCCAGCAGTTCTGGACAGCTCGGAAAGAACACTGAAGCTTTCTTT.

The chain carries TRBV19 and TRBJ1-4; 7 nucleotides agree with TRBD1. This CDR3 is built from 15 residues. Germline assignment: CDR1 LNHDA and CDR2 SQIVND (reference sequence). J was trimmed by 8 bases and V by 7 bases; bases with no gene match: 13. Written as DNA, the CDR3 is TGTGCCAGTACCACCAGAGGGGGCGAAAGAGAAAAACTGTTTTTT. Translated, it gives CASTTRGGEREKLFF. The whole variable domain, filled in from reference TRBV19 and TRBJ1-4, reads DGGITQSPKYLFRKEGQNVTLSCEQNLNHDAMYWYRQDPGQGLRLIYYSQIVNDFQKGDIAEGYSVSREKKESFPLTVTSAQKNPTAFYLCASTTRGGEREKLFFGSGTQLSVL.

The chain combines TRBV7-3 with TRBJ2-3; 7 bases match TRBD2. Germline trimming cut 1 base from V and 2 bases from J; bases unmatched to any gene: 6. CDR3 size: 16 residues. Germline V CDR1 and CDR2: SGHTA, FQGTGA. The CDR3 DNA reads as TGTGCCAGCAGCTTAATGGCTAGCGGACCCACAGATACGCAGTATTTT. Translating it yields CASSLMASGPTDTQYF.

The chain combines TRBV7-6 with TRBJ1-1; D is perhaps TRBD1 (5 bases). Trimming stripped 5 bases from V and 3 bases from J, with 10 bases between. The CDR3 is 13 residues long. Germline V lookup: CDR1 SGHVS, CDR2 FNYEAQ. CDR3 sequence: CASSPRGDTEAFF. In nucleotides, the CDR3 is TGTGCCAGCAGCCCCCGGGGGGACACTGAAGCTTTCTTT.

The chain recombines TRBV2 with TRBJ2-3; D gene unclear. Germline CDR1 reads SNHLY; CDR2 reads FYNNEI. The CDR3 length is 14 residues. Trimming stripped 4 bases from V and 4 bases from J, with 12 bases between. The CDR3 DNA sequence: TGTGCCAGCAGTGCCCTGCAACTGGCAGATACGCAGTATTTT. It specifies CASSALQLADTQYF.